These 12 T cell receptor beta chains were all obtained from the same sample, sequenced in a study of cytomegalovirus exposure and HLA in healthy donors. This PCR relied on a set of 60 Vbeta primers and 13 Jbeta primers. Here immunoSEQ multiplex PCR was the method, and the copy in TCRdb shows in-frame clones only, minus some. The specimen's table records 150,000 to 250,000 clones. The sample comprised PBMCs. These receptors were collected from a boy between 10 and 17 years old in good health and CMV-seronegative.

This chain links TRBV6-4 with TRBJ2-3; 10 nucleotides align to TRBD1. V trimming: 5 bases; J trimming: 1 base; junction bases outside the gene matches: 3. Germline V lookup: CDR1 MRHNA, CDR2 SNTAGT. This CDR3 is 15 amino acids long. The CDR3 DNA reads as TGTGCCAGCAGTCTCGGGACAGGGGGCACAGATACGCAGTATTTT. This translates into CASSLGTGGTDTQYF.

V and J are TRBV9 and TRBJ2-1, with 10 bases aligning to TRBD1. Per germline, CDR1 SGDLS and CDR2 YYNGEE. The CDR3 runs to 17 residues. Trimming removed 2 bases from V and 0 bases from J; junction bases left unmatched: 5. Written as DNA, the CDR3 is TGTGCCAGCAGCGTGACAGGGGGCGGGAGCTCCTACAATGAGCAGTTCTTC. This sequence encodes CASSVTGGGSSYNEQFF.

This chain joins TRBV27 and TRBJ2-7; D is possibly TRBD2 (6 bases). CDR1 is MNHEY and CDR2 is SMNVEV in the germline V gene (reference sequence). This CDR3 is 15 amino acids long. Deletions cut 0 bases from V and 4 bases from J, with 13 bases between. The CDR3 is CASSLSSGEGYEQYF. The CDR3 DNA reads as TGTGCCAGCAGTTTATCATCGGGGGAAGGTTACGAGCAGTACTTC.

V gene TRBV19 combines with J gene TRBJ2-3; 7 bases line up with TRBD2. Germline-derived CDR1 and CDR2 are LNHDA and SQIVND (reference sequence). Unmatched junction bases numbered 6, after V lost 5 bases and J lost 7 bases. The CDR3 totals 13 residues. The CDR3 reads CASSPGTTYTQYF. For the CDR3, the DNA is TGTGCCAGTAGTCCCGGGACTACCTATACGCAGTATTTT.

CDR3 coding DNA: TGTGCCGGGCTCAGCGGGGGTTCAGATACGCAGTATTTT. Translated: CAGLSGGSDTQYF. V and J are TRBV6-6 and TRBJ2-3, with 8 positions matching TRBD2. The CDR3 loop spans 13 amino acids. Germline CDR1 reads MNHNY; CDR2 reads SVGAGI (reference sequence). V gave up 11 bases and J gave up 4 bases; unmatched junction bases: 8.

A note on this clone: Other DNA sequences from this sample encode an identical CDR3 as well. The genes are TRBV19 and TRBJ1-1, with no clear D. CDR3 length: 13 amino acids. Germline loops: CDR1 LNHDA, CDR2 SQIVND (reference sequence). Trimming left V 6 bases short and J 2 bases short, with 10 bases between. The CDR3 DNA sequence: TGTGCCAGTAGCTTAGGCGGAAACACTGAAGCTTTCTTT. Translation gives CASSLGGNTEAFF.

The chain employs TRBV18 and TRBJ2-7, with TRBD1 matching over 9 bases. V lost 6 bases, J lost 1 base, and 7 bases stayed unmatched. CDR3 length equals 15 residues. Germline CDR1 reads KGHSH; CDR2 reads LQKENI. CDR3: CASSQGQGLSYEQYF. For the CDR3, the DNA is TGTGCCAGCTCGCAAGGACAGGGGTTGTCCTACGAGCAGTACTTC.

The genes are TRBV13 and TRBJ2-5, with TRBD2 as a possible D gene (5 bases). TRBJ2-7 matches the DNA end more closely, so the J call is doubtful. Germline loops: CDR1 PRHDT, CDR2 FYEKMQ (reference sequence). The CDR3 is 14 amino acids. The CDR3 loop is CASSVLSIGGEQYF. The CDR3 DNA reads as TGTGCCAGCAGCGTCCTCAGCATCGGAGGCGAGCAGTACTTC.

The V call is TRBV5-1, the J call TRBJ2-2, with 10 nucleotides matching TRBD1. The germline CDR1 and CDR2 sequences are SGHRS and YFSETQ. Trimming took 4 bases from V and 5 from J; bases not matched to a gene: 11. The CDR3 spans 17 residues. The CDR3: CASSGGTGVSRTGELFF. The CDR3 DNA sequence: TGCGCCAGCAGCGGAGGGACAGGGGTTAGTCGGACCGGGGAGCTGTTTTTT. Together with reference TRBV5-1 and TRBJ2-2, the CDR3 gives the full variable domain: KAGVTQTPRYLIKTRGQQVTLSCSPISGHRSVSWYQQTPGQGLQFLFEYFSETQRNKGNFPGRFSGRQFSNSRSEMNVSTLELGDSALYLCASSGGTGVSRTGELFFGEGSRLTVL.

As for this clone: Within the sample, other DNA sequences also encode this same CDR3. The chain carries TRBV19 and TRBJ1-2; 8 nucleotides agree with TRBD1. J lost 5 bases, V lost 5 bases, and 4 bases had no gene match. CDR3 length equals 13 residues. CDR1 is LNHDA, CDR2 SQIVND, per germline (reference sequence). The CDR3 DNA reads TGTGCCAGTAGTCCTGGGACAGGTTATGGCTACACCTTC. Translation: CASSPGTGYGYTF.

As DNA, the CDR3 is TGTGCCAGCAGTTTAGACAGGGTCGGGGTCCGCGAGCAGTACTTC. It specifies CASSLDRVGVREQYF. The chain uses TRBV28 and TRBJ2-7; 7 bases are shared with TRBD1. Germline-derived CDR1 and CDR2 are MDHEN and SYDVKM. The V and J ends lost 2 bases and 6 bases, in that order; junction bases with no gene match: 10. This CDR3 is 15 amino acids long.

This chain links TRBV19 with TRBJ1-1; the D gene is possibly TRBD1 (6 bases). The CDR3 covers 16 residues. The ends were cut back, 5 bases at V and 1 base at J, with 17 bases in the middle. CDR1 LNHDA and CDR2 SQIVND come from the germline V gene (reference sequence). DNA for the CDR3: TGTGCCAGTAGTCCCCGGACAGAATATAGGAACACTGAAGCTTTCTTT. It is translated as CASSPRTEYRNTEAFF. The full variable domain, in which reference TRBV19 and TRBJ1-1 provide the parts outside the CDR3, is DGGITQSPKYLFRKEGQNVTLSCEQNLNHDAMYWYRQDPGQGLRLIYYSQIVNDFQKGDIAEGYSVSREKKESFPLTVTSAQKNPTAFYLCASSPRTEYRNTEAFFGQGTRLTVV.